This TCR beta chain came from a study of cytomegalovirus exposure and HLA in healthy donors. Study results and caveats: A later look showed TCR association rates differing by HLA locus, highest for DRB1 and lowest for HLA-C. When a later analysis compared HLA-associated TCR beta chains with equally common others, the HLA-associated chains turned out to be more clonally expanded and to have lower generation probabilities. For presence/absence analyses, sequencing depth was assumed to be roughly uniform across donors.

Regarding this clone: Its antigen is as yet unknown.

The CDR3 is 13 amino acids. Trimming took off 3 bases at V and 2 bases at J, with 7 bases between the two ends. Germline V gene data show CDR1 as SGDLS and CDR2 as YYNGEE. The PCR made use of 60 Vbeta and 13 Jbeta primers. Generated by immunoSEQ multiplex PCR, the TCRdb table keeps only in-frame clones and is missing some. The sample carries fewer than 150,000 clones, more than 75% recorded once. Sequenced input: PBMCs. The V and J genes are TRBV9 and TRBJ2-3; D unclear. This TCR was sampled from a young man in good health and CMV-seronegative. CDR3 coding DNA: TGTGCCAGCAGCGCCGAGGTCACAGATACGCAGTATTTT. Protein product: CASSAEVTDTQYF.